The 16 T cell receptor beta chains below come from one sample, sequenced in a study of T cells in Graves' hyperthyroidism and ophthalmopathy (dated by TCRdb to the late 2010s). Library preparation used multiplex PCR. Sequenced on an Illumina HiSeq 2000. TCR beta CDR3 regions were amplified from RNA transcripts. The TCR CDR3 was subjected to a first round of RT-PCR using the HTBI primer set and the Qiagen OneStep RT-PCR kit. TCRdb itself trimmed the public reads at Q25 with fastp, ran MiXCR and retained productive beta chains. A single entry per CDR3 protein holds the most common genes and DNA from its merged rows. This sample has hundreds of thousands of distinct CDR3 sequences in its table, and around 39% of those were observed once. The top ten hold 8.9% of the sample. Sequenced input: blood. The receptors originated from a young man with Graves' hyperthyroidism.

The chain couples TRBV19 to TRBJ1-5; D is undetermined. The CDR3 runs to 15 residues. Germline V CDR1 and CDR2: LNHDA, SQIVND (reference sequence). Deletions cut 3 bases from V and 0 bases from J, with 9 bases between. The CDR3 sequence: CASSIEFFSNQPQHF. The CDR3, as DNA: TGTGCCAGTAGTATTGAGTTCTTTAGCAATCAGCCCCAGCATTTT.

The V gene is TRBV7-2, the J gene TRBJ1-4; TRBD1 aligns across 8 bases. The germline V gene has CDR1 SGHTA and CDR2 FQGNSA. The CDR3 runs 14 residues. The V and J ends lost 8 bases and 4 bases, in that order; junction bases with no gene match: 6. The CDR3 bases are TGTGCCAGCGGGGACAGGCAAGTTAATGAAAAACTGTTTTTT. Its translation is CASGDRQVNEKLFF.

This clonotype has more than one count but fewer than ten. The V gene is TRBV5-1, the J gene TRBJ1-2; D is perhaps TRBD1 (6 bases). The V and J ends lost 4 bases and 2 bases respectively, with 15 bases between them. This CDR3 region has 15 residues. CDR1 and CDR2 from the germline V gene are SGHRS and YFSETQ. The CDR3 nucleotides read TGCGCCAGCAGCGCGGAGGGGGGCGGGAACTATGGCTACACCTTC. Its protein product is CASSAEGGGNYGYTF.

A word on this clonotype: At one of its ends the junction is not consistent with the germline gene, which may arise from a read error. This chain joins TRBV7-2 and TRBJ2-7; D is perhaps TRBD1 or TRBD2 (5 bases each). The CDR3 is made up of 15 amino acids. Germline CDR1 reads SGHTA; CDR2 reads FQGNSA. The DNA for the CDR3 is TGCGCCAGCAGCCAAGAGGGGCAGAGCCACTACGAGCAGTACTTC. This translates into CASSQEGQSHYEQYF.

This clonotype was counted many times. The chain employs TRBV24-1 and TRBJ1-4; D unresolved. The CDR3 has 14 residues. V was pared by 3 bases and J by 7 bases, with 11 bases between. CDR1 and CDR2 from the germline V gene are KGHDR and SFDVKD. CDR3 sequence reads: CATSDPTTGEKLFF. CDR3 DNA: TGTGCCACCAGTGATCCTACGACGGGTGAAAAACTGTTTTTT.

The CDR3 region has the DNA TGTGCCAGCAGCACTCAACAGGGGGTTGCTCGAGAGCAGTACTTC. Its translation is CASSTQQGVAREQYF. This sequence joins TRBV2 and TRBJ2-7; 8 bases fit TRBD1. Germline V lookup: CDR1 SNHLY, CDR2 FYNNEI. The ends lost 6 bases at V and 7 bases at J; junction bases unmatched: 14. The CDR3 spans 15 residues. The variable domain in full, with the rest retrieved from reference TRBV2 and TRBJ2-7, is EPEVTQTPSHQVTQMGQEVILRCVPISNHLYFYWYRQILGQKVEFLVSFYNNEISEKSEIFDDQFSVERPDGSNFTLKIRSTKLEDSAMYFCASSTQQGVAREQYFGPGTRLTVT.

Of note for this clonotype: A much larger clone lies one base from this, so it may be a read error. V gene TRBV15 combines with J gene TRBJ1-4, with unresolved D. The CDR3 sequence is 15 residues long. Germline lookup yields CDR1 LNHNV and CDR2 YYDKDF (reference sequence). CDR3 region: CAASPGEVTNEKLFF. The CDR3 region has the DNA TGTGCCGCCAGCCCAGGAGAAGTAACTAATGAAAAACTGTTTTTT.

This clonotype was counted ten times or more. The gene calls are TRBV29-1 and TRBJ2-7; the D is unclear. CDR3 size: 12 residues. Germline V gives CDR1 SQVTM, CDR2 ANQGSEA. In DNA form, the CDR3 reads TGCAGGGGTCCCCAAGGGAATCTCGAGCAGTACTTC. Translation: CRGPQGNLEQYF.

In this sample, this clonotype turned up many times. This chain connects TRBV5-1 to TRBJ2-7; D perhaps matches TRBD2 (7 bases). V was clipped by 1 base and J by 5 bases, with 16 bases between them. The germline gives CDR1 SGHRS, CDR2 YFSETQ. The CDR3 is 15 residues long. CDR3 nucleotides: TGCGCCAGCAGCTTGTGGGACTACGCAGGGGACGAGCAGTACTTC. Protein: CASSLWDYAGDEQYF. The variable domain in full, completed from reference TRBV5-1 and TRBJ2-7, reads KAGVTQTPRYLIKTRGQQVTLSCSPISGHRSVSWYQQTPGQGLQFLFEYFSETQRNKGNFPGRFSGRQFSNSRSEMNVSTLELGDSALYLCASSLWDYAGDEQYFGPGTRLTVT.

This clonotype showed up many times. In DNA, the CDR3 is TGCAGCGCCCGAAGAGCGAACACTGAAGCTTTCTTT. Protein sequence: CSARRANTEAFF. V gene TRBV29-1 combines with J gene TRBJ1-1; no definite D call. The CDR3 length is 12 residues. Trimming shortened V by 7 bases and J by 1 base, and 10 bases separated the two germline ends. CDR1 SQVTM and CDR2 ANQGSEA come from the germline V gene.

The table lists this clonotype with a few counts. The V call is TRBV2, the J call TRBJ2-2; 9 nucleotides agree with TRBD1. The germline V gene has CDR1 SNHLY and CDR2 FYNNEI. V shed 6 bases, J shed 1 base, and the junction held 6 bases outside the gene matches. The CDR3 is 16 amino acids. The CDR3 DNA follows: TGTGCCAGCAGCCCGGGACAGGGCTTGAACACCGGGGAGCTGTTTTTT. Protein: CASSPGQGLNTGELFF.

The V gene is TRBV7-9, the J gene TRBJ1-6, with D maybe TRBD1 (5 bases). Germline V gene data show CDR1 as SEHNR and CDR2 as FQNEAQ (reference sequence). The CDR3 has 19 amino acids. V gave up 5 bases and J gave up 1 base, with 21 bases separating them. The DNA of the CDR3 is TGTGCCAGCAGCCAGCTTAAAGGGACGGCCCAATCCTATAATTCACCCCTCCACTTT. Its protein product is CASSQLKGTAQSYNSPLHF.

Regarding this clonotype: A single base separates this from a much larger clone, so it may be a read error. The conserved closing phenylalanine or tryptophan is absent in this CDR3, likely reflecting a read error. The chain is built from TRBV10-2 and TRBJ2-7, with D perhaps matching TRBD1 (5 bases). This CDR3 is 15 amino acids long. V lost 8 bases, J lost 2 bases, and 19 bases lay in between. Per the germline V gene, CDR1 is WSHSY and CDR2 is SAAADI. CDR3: CASRPFEDITYEQYL. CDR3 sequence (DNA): TGCGCCAGCCGCCCCTTCGAGGACATAACCTACGAGCAGTACCTC.

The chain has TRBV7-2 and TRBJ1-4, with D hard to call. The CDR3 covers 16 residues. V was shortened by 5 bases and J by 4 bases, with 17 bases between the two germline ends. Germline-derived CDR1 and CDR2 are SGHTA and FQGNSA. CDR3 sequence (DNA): TGTGCCAGCAGCCCAATATCGACATCAAATAATGAAAAACTGTTTTTT. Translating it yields CASSPISTSNNEKLFF. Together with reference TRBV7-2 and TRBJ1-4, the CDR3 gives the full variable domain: GAGVSQSPSNKVTEKGKDVELRCDPISGHTALYWYRQSLGQGLEFLIYFQGNSAPDKSGLPSDRFSAERTGGSVSTLTIQRTQQEDSAVYLCASSPISTSNNEKLFFGSGTQLSVL.

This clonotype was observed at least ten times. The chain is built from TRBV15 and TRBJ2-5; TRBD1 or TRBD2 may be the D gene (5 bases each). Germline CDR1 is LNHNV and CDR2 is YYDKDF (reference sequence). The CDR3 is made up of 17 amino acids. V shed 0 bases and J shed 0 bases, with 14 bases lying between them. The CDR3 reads CATSRDRRDQYQETQYF. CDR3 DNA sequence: TGTGCCACCAGCAGAGATCGCCGGGACCAGTACCAAGAGACCCAGTACTTC.

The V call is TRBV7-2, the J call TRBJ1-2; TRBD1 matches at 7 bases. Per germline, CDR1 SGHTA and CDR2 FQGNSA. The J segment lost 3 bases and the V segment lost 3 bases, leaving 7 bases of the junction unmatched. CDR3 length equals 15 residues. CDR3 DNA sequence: TGTGCCAGCAGCTTTAAGGGGGCACTAGACTATGGCTACACCTTC. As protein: CASSFKGALDYGYTF.